What follows is one T cell receptor beta chain and its context. Antigen: not known. The sample is drawn from a study of beta chain features in type 1 diabetes. Study-wide findings and caveats: For Type 1 diabetes patients, all four CD4+ subsets carried TCRB CDR3s that were moderately but significantly shorter. A cDNA-based sequencing approach could over-represent cells with high TCR expression.

The germline V gene encodes CDR1 SNHLY and CDR2 FYNNEI. CDR3 length: 13 residues. V was cut by 10 bases and J by 0 bases, with 7 bases left in between. Investigators reverse transcribed all isolated RNA, so they sequenced expressed TCRB transcripts. Generated by immunoSEQ multiplex PCR, the TCRdb table keeps only in-frame clones and is missing some. The sample shows a few hundred thousand clones, around 24% of them seen only once. The receptor's source is a woman aged 25 to 39 with type 1 diabetes. Input material: naive CD4+ T cells from blood. This sequence joins TRBV2 and TRBJ2-6, with D unresolved. In DNA form, the CDR3 reads TGTGCCACAACAATCTCTGGGGCCAACGTCCTGACTTTC. This codes for CATTISGANVLTF.